This T cell receptor beta chain was captured in a study of blood T cell repertoires in COVID-19. The overall study: Both acute and convalescent COVID-19 samples were obtained from the United States, Italy and Spain. In each case, the material was cDNA or gDNA derived from T cells, B-cell-depleted T cells, or PBMCs.

Under the authors' procedure: Nucleated cell number was recorded as an estimate derived from reference gene primer amplification. The protocol was immunoSEQ multiplex PCR, while the TCRdb copy is restricted to in-frame clones and leaves out a portion. V and J calls and clone size are given by that table; D and trimming were obtained from the DNA. The sample lists about 160,000 clones, 92% occurring once. Trimming took 4 bases from V and 0 from J, leaving 18 bases between them. Germline CDR1 reads KGHDR; CDR2 reads SFDVKD. The CDR3 runs 18 residues. This clone was seen a handful of times. Seattle-derived patients entered the study during active infection and were followed longitudinally.

This TCR derives from a man aged 25 to 40 with COVID-19, enrolled during active disease. The gene calls are TRBV24-1 and TRBJ1-3, with D perhaps TRBD1 (6 bases). The sequencing sample was made of peripheral blood. This CDR3 reads CATSEPRDTLSSGNTIYF. The CDR3 nucleotides read TGTGCCACCAGTGAGCCTCGGGACACCTTAAGCTCTGGAAACACCATATATTTT.